This T cell receptor (beta chain) was captured in a study of CD8+CD57+ T cells in acquired aplastic anemia. Template material for TCR beta VDJ and CDR3 profiling consisted of genomic DNA. TCRdb redid the calling of the reads with MiXCR, one entry per CDR3 protein. The sample includes roughly 500,000 distinct CDR3 sequences, around 32% seen only once; the top ten take less than 0.85%. The length of the CDR3 is 15 residues. Germline V CDR1 and CDR2: SGHRS, YFSETQ. Before being chosen for sequencing, patients had shown CD8+CD57+ cell expansion by flow cytometry. In all patients, the disease was severe acquired aplastic anemia.

J is TRBJ2-3 and V is TRBV5-1, with D uncertain. The end of the DNA aligns better with TRBJ1-5, so the J call may be wrong. Sequenced: sorted CD4+, CD8+, or CD8+CD57+ T cells (not recorded which) from PBMCs. This sequence originates from a human donor with aplastic anemia. CDR3 in DNA: TGCGCCAGCAGCTTGTTAGGTTCTAGCACAGATACGCAGCATTTT. This translates into CASSLLGSSTDTQHF.